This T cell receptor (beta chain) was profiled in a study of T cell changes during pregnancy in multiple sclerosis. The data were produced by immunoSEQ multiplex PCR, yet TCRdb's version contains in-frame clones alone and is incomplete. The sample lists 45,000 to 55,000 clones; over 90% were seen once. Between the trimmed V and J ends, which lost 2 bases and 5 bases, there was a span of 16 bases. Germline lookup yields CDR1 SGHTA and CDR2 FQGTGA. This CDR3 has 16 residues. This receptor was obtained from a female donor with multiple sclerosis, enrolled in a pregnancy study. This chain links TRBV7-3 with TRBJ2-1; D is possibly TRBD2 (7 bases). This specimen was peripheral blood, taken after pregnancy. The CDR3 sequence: CASSLLGGHIDNEQFF. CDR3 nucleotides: TGTGCCAGCAGCTTACTGGGGGGGCACATCGACAATGAGCAGTTCTTC.